The 8 T cell receptor beta chains in this list originate from one sample, sequenced in a study of CD8 T cells in ankylosing spondylitis. TCRdb fed the 5' RACE reads into MiXCR, producing one record per CDR3 protein. The table has 300,000 to 400,000 distinct CDR3 sequences, 14% to 15% seen once. The sequencing input was blood, either unsorted or a sorted T cell fraction (not recorded which). The receptors here all came from a male donor with ankylosing spondylitis or in good health (not recorded which).

The CDR3 here is CASSEGGTYGYTF. The CDR3 DNA sequence: TGTGCCAGCAGTGAGGGGGGGACCTATGGCTACACCTTC. V usage is TRBV6-1 and J usage is TRBJ1-2, with D possibly being TRBD1 (5 bases). From germline, CDR1 is MNHNS and CDR2 SASEGT. Trimming stripped 3 bases from V and 4 bases from J, with 9 bases between. This CDR3 has 13 amino acids.

This clonotype was detected a few times. This chain links TRBV20-1 with TRBJ1-3, with 7 bases fitting TRBD1. J was trimmed by 2 bases and V by 1 base; bases with no gene match: 5. Germline CDR1 and CDR2: DFQATT and SNEGSKA (reference sequence). CDR3 length equals 15 residues. The CDR3 loop is CSARATGAPGNTIYF. The CDR3 DNA reads TGCAGTGCTAGAGCCACAGGGGCTCCTGGAAACACCATATATTTT.

This clonotype came up a few times. V usage is TRBV20-1 and J usage is TRBJ1-1; the D is unclear. This CDR3 has 16 amino acids. Trimming removed 1 base at V and 4 bases at J, with 19 bases between. Looked up from germline, CDR1 is DFQATT and CDR2 is SNEGSKA (reference sequence). The chain's CDR3 is CSARAPSARWGTEAFF. CDR3 in DNA: TGCAGTGCTAGAGCCCCCTCCGCCCGGTGGGGCACTGAAGCTTTCTTT.

This clonotype was observed a handful of times. The chain recombines TRBV12-3 or TRBV12-4 with TRBJ1-6, with TRBD1 as a possible D gene (5 bases). The CDR3 contains 15 residues. Deletions cut 5 bases from V and 10 bases from J, with 18 bases between. CDR3 sequence (DNA): TGTGCCAGCAGTCCTTACGGGGGTGCGGGATCACCCCTCCACTTT. Residues: CASSPYGGAGSPLHF.

In its sample, this clonotype was seen a few times. J is TRBJ1-2 and V is TRBV29-1, with no clear D. The ends were cut back, 4 bases at V and 7 bases at J, with 10 bases in the middle. Germline V gene lookup returns CDR1 SQVTM and CDR2 ANQGSEA. This CDR3 region has 11 residues. Here the CDR3 DNA reads TGCAGCGTTGCGGGGAACACTGGCTACACCTTC. This encodes CSVAGNTGYTF.

Here the CDR3 reads CSVTGSSNQPQHF. CDR3 nucleotides: TGCAGCGTTACAGGTTCTAGCAATCAGCCCCAGCATTTT. The chain combines TRBV29-1 with TRBJ1-5; the D gene is possibly TRBD1 (5 bases). Germline V gene data show CDR1 as SQVTM and CDR2 as ANQGSEA. Trimming left V 5 bases short and J 0 bases short, with 8 bases between. This CDR3 spans 13 amino acids.

This clonotype was seen many times. The chain carries TRBV7-2 and TRBJ1-3; D gene uncertain. There are 12 residues in the CDR3. CDR1 is SGHTA and CDR2 is FQGNSA in the germline V gene. V was pared by 4 bases and J by 4 bases, with 5 bases between. The CDR3 sequence: CASSSQGNTIYF. CDR3 DNA: TGTGCCAGCAGCTCCCAAGGAAACACCATATATTTT.

Only a few counts were recorded for this clonotype. V is TRBV5-1 and J is TRBJ2-3; 9 positions match TRBD2. Germline CDR1 and CDR2: SGHRS and YFSETQ. The trim removed 1 base at V and 2 bases at J, leaving 5 bases unmatched. There are 16 residues in the CDR3. This chain's CDR3 is CASSLKLAGLTDTQYF. CDR3 nucleotides: TGCGCCAGCAGCTTGAAACTAGCGGGCCTCACAGATACGCAGTATTTT.